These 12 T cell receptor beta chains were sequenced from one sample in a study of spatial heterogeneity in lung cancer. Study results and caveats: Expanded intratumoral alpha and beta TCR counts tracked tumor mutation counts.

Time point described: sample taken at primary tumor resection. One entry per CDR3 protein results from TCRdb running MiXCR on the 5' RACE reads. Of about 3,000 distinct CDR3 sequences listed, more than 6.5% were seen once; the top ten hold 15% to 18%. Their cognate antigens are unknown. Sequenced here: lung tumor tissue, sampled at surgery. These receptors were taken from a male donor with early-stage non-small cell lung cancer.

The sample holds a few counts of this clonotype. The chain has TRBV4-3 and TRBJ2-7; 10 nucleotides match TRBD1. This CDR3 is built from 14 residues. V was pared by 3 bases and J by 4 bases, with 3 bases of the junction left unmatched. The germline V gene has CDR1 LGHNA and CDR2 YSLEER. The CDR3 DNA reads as TGCGCCAGCAGCCAGGGACAGGGGAATTACGAGCAGTACTTC. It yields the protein CASSQGQGNYEQYF.

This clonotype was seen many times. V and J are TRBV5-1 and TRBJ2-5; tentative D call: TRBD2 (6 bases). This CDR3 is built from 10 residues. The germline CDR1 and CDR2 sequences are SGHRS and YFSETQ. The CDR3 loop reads CAVGGETQYF. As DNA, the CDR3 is TGCGCTGTCGGGGGAGAGACCCAGTACTTC.

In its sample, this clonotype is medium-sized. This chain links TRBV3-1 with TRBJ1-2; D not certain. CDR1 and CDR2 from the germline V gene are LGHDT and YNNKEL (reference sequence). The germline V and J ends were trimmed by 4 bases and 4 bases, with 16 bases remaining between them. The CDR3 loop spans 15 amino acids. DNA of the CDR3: TGTGCCAGCAGCCCCACCCGGGATACCATCTATGGCTACACCTTC. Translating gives CASSPTRDTIYGYTF.

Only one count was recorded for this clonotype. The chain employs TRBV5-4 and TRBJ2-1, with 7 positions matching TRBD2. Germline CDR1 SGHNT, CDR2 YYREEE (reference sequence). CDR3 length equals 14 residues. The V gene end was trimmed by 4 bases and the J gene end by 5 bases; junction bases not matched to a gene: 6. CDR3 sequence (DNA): TGTGCCAGCAGCAGCGGGACGAAAGACAATGAGCAGTTCTTC. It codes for CASSSGTKDNEQFF.

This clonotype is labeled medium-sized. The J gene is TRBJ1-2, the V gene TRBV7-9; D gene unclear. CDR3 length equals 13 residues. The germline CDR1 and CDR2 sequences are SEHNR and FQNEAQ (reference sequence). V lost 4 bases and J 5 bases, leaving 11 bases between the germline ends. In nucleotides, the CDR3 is TGTGCCAGCAGCTCGAACCGACCGTATGGCTACACCTTC. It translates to CASSSNRPYGYTF.

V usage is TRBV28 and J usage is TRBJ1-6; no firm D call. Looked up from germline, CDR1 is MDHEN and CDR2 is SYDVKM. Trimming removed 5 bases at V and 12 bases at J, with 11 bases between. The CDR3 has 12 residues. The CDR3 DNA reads TGTGCCAGCAGTCCACCCCGAGGACCCCTCCACTTT. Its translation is CASSPPRGPLHF.

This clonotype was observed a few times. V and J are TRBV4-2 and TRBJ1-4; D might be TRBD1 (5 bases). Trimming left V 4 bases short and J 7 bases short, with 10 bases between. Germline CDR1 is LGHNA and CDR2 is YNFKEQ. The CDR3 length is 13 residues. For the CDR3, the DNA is TGTGCCAGCAGCCGCTGGGACGCTGAAAAACTGTTTTTT. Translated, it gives CASSRWDAEKLFF.

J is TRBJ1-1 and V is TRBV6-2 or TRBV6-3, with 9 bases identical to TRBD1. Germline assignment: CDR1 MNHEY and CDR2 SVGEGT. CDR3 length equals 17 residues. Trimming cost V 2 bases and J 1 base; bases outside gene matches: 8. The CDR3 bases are TGTGCCAGCAGTTACCCCACAGGACAGGGGAAGAACACTGAAGCTTTCTTT. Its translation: CASSYPTGQGKNTEAFF.

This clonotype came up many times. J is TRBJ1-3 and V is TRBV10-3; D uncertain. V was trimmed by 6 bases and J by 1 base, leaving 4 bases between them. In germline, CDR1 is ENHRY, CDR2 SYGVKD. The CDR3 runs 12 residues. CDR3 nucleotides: TGTGCCATCAGGGATTCTGGAAACACCATATATTTT. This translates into CAIRDSGNTIYF.

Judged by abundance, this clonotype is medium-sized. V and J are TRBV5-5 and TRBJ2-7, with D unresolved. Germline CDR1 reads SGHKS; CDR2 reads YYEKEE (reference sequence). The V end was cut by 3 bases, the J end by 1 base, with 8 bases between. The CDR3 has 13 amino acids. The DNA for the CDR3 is TGTGCCAGCAGCTCGTACCAATCCTACGAGCAGTACTTC. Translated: CASSSYQSYEQYF.

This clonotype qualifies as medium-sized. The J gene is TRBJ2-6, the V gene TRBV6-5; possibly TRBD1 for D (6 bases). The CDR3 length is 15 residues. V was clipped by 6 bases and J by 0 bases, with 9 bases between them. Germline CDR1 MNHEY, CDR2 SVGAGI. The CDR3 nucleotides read TGTGCCAGCAGGATGGACAGCTCTGGGGCCAACGTCCTGACTTTC. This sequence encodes CASRMDSSGANVLTF.

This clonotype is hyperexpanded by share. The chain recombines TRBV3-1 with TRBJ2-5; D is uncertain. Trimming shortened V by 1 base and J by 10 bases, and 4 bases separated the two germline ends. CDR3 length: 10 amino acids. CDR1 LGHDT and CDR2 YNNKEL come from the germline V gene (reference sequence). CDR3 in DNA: TGTGCCAGCAGCCAAGGAGTCCAGTACTTC. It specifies CASSQGVQYF.